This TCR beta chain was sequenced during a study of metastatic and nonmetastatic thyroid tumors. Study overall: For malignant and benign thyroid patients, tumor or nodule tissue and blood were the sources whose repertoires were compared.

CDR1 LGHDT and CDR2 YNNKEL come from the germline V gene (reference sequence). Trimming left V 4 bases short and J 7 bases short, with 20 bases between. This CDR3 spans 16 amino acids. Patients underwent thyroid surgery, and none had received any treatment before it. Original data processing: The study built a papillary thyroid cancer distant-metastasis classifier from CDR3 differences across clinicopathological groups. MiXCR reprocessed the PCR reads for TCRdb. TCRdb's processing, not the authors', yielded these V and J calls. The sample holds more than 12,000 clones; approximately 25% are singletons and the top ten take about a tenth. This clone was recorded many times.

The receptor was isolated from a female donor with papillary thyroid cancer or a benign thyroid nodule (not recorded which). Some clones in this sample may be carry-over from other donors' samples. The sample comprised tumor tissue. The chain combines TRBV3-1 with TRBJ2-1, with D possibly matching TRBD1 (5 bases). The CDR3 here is CASSLRQTLKGNEQFF. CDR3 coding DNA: TGTGCCAGCAGCCTTAGACAGACCCTAAAGGGGAATGAGCAGTTCTTC.